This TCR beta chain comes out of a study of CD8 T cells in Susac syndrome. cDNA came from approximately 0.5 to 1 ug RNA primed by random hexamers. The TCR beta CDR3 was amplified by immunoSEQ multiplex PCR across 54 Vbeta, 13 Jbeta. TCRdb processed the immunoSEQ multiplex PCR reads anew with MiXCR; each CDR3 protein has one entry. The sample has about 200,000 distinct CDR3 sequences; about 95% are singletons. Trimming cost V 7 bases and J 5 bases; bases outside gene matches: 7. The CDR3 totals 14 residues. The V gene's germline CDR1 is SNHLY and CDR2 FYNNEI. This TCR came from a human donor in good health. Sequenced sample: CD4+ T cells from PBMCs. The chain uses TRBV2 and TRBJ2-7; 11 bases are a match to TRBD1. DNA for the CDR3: TGTGCCAGCAAGGGGACAGGGGGTCTGAACGAGCAGTACTTC. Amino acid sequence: CASKGTGGLNEQYF.